A selection of T cell receptor beta chains follows, all from one sample in a study of blood T cell repertoires in COVID-19. The method was immunoSEQ multiplex PCR; TCRdb's version includes in-frame clones alone and lacks a portion of them. The sample includes more than 60,000 clones, 87% seen only once; the top ten take around 5%. Material for sequencing was peripheral blood. The receptors stem from a woman of 80 years or more with active or convalescent COVID-19. The CDR3 runs from the conserved cysteine through the conserved F or W. The D gene is left open where the match is weak. Rows may omit the clone size; those that give it use once, few, many or a size class.

TRBJ2-2	TRBD1	TRBV24-1	-	TGTGCCACCAGTTCAGGGGGCGCGGTCACCGGGGAGCTGTTTTTT	CATSSGGAVTGELFF
TRBJ2-2	TRBD1	TRBV5-1	-	TGCGCCAGCAGCCCGACGCGTAGGGGGCGGTCTGGGGAGCTGTTTTTT	CASSPTRRGRSGELFF
TRBJ2-3	-	TRBV24-1	-	TGTGCCACCAGTGATTTGCAGGATACGCAGTATTTT	CATSDLQDTQYF
TRBJ2-5	-	TRBV7-6	-	TGTGCCAGCAGCGGAAACCGCAACAGGGTAGGGGAGACCCAGTACTTC	CASSGNRNRVGETQYF
TRBJ1-2	TRBD1	TRBV5-4	-	TGTGCCAGCAGCGACGGACAGGACTCACTTAACTATGGCTACACCTTC	CASSDGQDSLNYGYTF
TRBJ2-3	TRBD2	TRBV2	-	TGTGCCAGCAGGAAGGGGCCTCTAGCGGCTACAGATACGCAGTATTTT	CASRKGPLAATDTQYF
TRBJ2-5	TRBD1	TRBV11-2	-	TGTGCCAGCACCCCGCTCCGACAGGGGGCGCGTCTAGAGACCCAGTACTTC	CASTPLRQGARLETQYF
TRBJ2-1	-	TRBV24-1	once	TGTGCCACCAGTGATAGGATACCTAGCTCCTACAATGAGCAGTTCTTC	CATSDRIPSSYNEQFF
TRBJ1-3	-	TRBV10-3	-	TGTGCCGTAGGGGGTACTGGAAACACCATATATTTT	CAVGGTGNTIYF
TRBJ2-5	TRBD1	TRBV18	-	TGTGCCAGCTCACCGCTCGACAGGGTACAGACCCAGTACTTC	CASSPLDRVQTQYF
TRBJ2-1	TRBD2	TRBV27	once	TGTGCCAGCAGTTTGGGGACTAGCGGGAGCTGGTACAATGAGCAGTTCTTC	CASSLGTSGSWYNEQFF
TRBJ1-3	-	TRBV7-9	-	TGTGCCAGCAGCTTAGCCGTGATTGGGGGGAACACCATATATTTT	CASSLAVIGGNTIYF
TRBJ2-7	TRBD2	TRBV7-2	few	TGTGCCAGCAGCACGGGGGGGACTTCGGGCTACGAGCAGTACTTC	CASSTGGTSGYEQYF
TRBJ1-1	-	TRBV11-1	-	TGTGCCAGCAGCTTTGGGGGGAGGACTGAAGCTTTCTTT	CASSFGGRTEAFF
TRBJ2-5	TRBD1	TRBV5-1	few	TGCGCCAGCAGATCGACAGGGGCGGAGACCCAGTACTTC	CASRSTGAETQYF
TRBJ1-2	-	TRBV28	-	TGTGCCATCCAAAGGGGGTATGGCTACACCTTC	CAIQRGYGYTF
TRBJ1-5	-	TRBV6-1	few	TGTGCCAGCAGTGAGAGGTCTCAGCCCCAGCATTTT	CASSERSQPQHF
TRBJ2-7	-	TRBV7-9	few	TGTGCCAGCAGTCTCGGACAGCTAAGCTCCTACGAGCAGTACTTC	CASSLGQLSSYEQYF
TRBJ1-6	TRBD1	TRBV2	-	TGTGCCAGCAGTTTCTATCCTCCGGGACAGGGGATCCCCTCCTATAATTCACCCCTCCACTTT	CASSFYPPGQGIPSYNSPLHF
TRBJ2-6	TRBD2	TRBV11-2	-	TGTGCCAGCAGCCCGGGACTAGCGGGAGCTCCTGGGGCCAACGTCCTGACTTTC	CASSPGLAGAPGANVLTF
TRBJ2-5	TRBD2	TRBV7-6	-	TGTGCCAGCAGCGCTACGGGGGGGAAGGGGGAGACCCAGTACTTC	CASSATGGKGETQYF
TRBJ2-1	TRBD2	TRBV29-1	-	TGCAGCGGACGACTAGCCCTCAGCTCCTACAATGAGCAGTTCTTC	CSGRLALSSYNEQFF
TRBJ2-7	-	TRBV28	-	TGTGCCACCGAAAAGAGGGCCTACGAGCAGTACTTC	CATEKRAYEQYF
TRBJ2-5	-	TRBV11-3	once	TGTGCCAGCAGCTTAGTTGGAGGGGAGACCCAGTACTTC	CASSLVGGETQYF
TRBJ1-2	TRBD1	TRBV2	-	TGTGCCAGCAGTGAGGTGGGACAGCTCAACCCCTATAACTATGGCTACACCTTC	CASSEVGQLNPYNYGYTF
TRBJ2-5	TRBD1	TRBV2	-	TGTGCCAGCAGATTGACAGGGATGGAGACCCAGTACTTC	CASRLTGMETQYF
TRBJ2-3	-	TRBV24-1	-	TGTGCCACCAGTGATTTTAGCATGACGTTCACAGATACGCAGTATTTT	CATSDFSMTFTDTQYF
TRBJ2-7	TRBD2	TRBV7-8	-	TGTGCCAGCAGCTTATACCTAGCGGGAGTCGAGCAGTACTTC	CASSLYLAGVEQYF
TRBJ2-5	-	TRBV5-4	-	TGTGCCAGCAGCCTACAGGTACAAGAGACCCAGTACTTC	CASSLQVQETQYF
TRBJ1-1	TRBD1	TRBV3-1/TRBV3-2	-	TGTGCCAGCAGCCAAGATCGGCAGGGGGGCACTGAAGCTTTCTTT	CASSQDRQGGTEAFF
TRBJ2-2	-	TRBV19	-	TGTGCCAGTAGTGCGGGGGCATCGGGGGCCGGGGAGCTGTTTTTT	CASSAGASGAGELFF
TRBJ1-1	-	TRBV12-3/TRBV12-4	-	TGTGCCAGCAGTTTATCAGGGTTGGAAGCTTTCTTT	CASSLSGLEAFF
TRBJ2-3	TRBD2	TRBV9	-	TGTGCCAGCAGCGTAGCTGGGGGGAGGGCCAGTTTCCCAGATACGCAGTATTTT	CASSVAGGRASFPDTQYF
TRBJ2-1	TRBD2	TRBV19	-	TGTGCCAGTAGGATACTAGCGGGGGGGGTGAATGAGCAGTTCTTC	CASRILAGGVNEQFF
TRBJ2-7	TRBD2	TRBV19	-	TGTGCCAGTAGTATACGTATAGCGGGCCTTTACTACGAGCAGTACTTC	CASSIRIAGLYYEQYF
TRBJ2-7	TRBD2	TRBV27	-	TGTGCCAGCAGTTTGACTAGCGGCAGTTGGGAGCAGTACTTC	CASSLTSGSWEQYF
TRBJ2-7	-	TRBV2	-	TGTGCCAGCAGTGAATTTAGTGTCTACGAGCAGTACTTC	CASSEFSVYEQYF
TRBJ1-5	-	TRBV7-2	-	TGTGCCAGCAGCTTTGAGGCTTGGCAGCCCCAGCATTTT	CASSFEAWQPQHF
TRBJ1-6	-	TRBV27	-	TGTGCCAGCAGTTTAGGAGGACCCTATAATTCACCCCTCCACTTT	CASSLGGPYNSPLHF
TRBJ2-3	-	TRBV7-3	-	TGTGCCAGCAGCGCCACATATACGCAGTATTTT	CASSATYTQYF
TRBJ2-5	TRBD2	TRBV7-2	-	TGTGCCAGCAGCTTAATGCGGGAGGTAGAGACCCAGTACTTC	CASSLMREVETQYF
TRBJ2-5	TRBD2	TRBV7-2	-	TGTGCCAGCAGCTCCGTTAGCGGGAGGGCCCGGGAGACCCAGTACTTC	CASSSVSGRARETQYF
TRBJ2-5	TRBD1	TRBV27	-	TGTGCCAGCAGCCCAAACAGGGGGATAAGGAAGACCCAGTACTTC	CASSPNRGIRKTQYF
TRBJ1-1	-	TRBV19	few	TGTGCCAGCACTATGACCGCTAACACTGAAGCTTTCTTT	CASTMTANTEAFF
TRBJ2-6	-	TRBV28	-	TGTGCCAGCACCCGGGTCCCCTACTCTGGGGCCAACGTCCTGACTTTC	CASTRVPYSGANVLTF
TRBJ1-2	TRBD1	TRBV5-1	-	TGCGCCAGCAGCTTGGCCGGGTCAGGGGGTGCCCCCTATGGCTACACCTTC	CASSLAGSGGAPYGYTF
TRBJ2-7	TRBD2	TRBV6-2/TRBV6-3	-	TGTGCCAGCAGTCCATGGACTAGCGGGGGGGCGACCTACGAGCAGTACTTC	CASSPWTSGGATYEQYF
TRBJ2-7	TRBD1	TRBV24-1	-	TGTGCCACCAGTGATCCGCGGACAGGACCCTACGAGCAGTACTTC	CATSDPRTGPYEQYF
TRBJ2-7	-	TRBV2	-	TGTGCCAGCAGTGGGACTACCTCCTACGAGCAGTACTTC	CASSGTTSYEQYF
TRBJ2-7	-	TRBV24-1	-	TGTGCCACCAGCTACCAGGGAAGTGAGTACTTC	CATSYQGSEYF
TRBJ2-7	-	TRBV15	-	TGTGCCACCAGCAGTCGTGGGGGCTCAGTCTCCTACGAGCAGTACTTC	CATSSRGGSVSYEQYF
TRBJ2-5	TRBD1	TRBV4-3	many	TGCGCCAGCAGCCAAGATTTTAAGAGGACCGGACAGGGAGAGACCCAGTACTTC	CASSQDFKRTGQGETQYF
TRBJ1-2	TRBD1	TRBV5-1	-	TGCGCCAGCAGCTTGGCCCGGGGACAGGGCGACTATGGCTACACCTTC	CASSLARGQGDYGYTF
TRBJ2-7	TRBD2	TRBV4-1	-	TGCGCCAGCAGCCAGCAGGCTAGCGGCAGCTCCTACGAGCAGTACTTC	CASSQQASGSSYEQYF